The clone carrying this TCR beta chain was counted only a few times. Sequenced by immunoSEQ multiplex PCR; TCRdb stores in-frame clones only, minus some. This table has 150,000 to 200,000 clones, 70% to 90% appearing once. The data derive from a study of blood T cell repertoires in COVID-19. V lost 6 bases to trimming and J lost 5 bases, with 10 bases between them. The CDR3 runs 12 residues. The material sequenced was peripheral blood. This clonotype was obtained from a middle-aged man with active or convalescent COVID-19. The V and J genes are TRBV12-3 or TRBV12-4 and TRBJ1-1; D not resolved. The CDR3 region is CASSGRLTEAFF. DNA of the CDR3: TGTGCCAGCAGCGGGAGGTTGACTGAAGCTTTCTTT.